This T cell receptor beta chain was sequenced during a study of OX40 agonist ivuxolimab in advanced cancers. Study as a whole: Patients treated during dose escalation were battling hepatocellular carcinoma, melanoma, renal cell or head and neck cancer.

This table comes from immunoSEQ multiplex PCR, and its TCRdb copy is limited to in-frame clones, with some not included. The table includes tens of thousands of clones, 75% to 85% detected once. V was cut by 4 bases and J by 0 bases, with 10 bases left in between. There are 14 residues in the CDR3. The V gene's germline CDR1 is SGHNT and CDR2 YYREEE (reference sequence). Enrollment shut out patients with autoimmune disease history or systemic immunosuppression. The sample in question was CD4+ or CD8+ T cells sorted from blood, obtained in a trial of the OX40 agonist ivuxolimab. The sequence derives from an adult with an advanced solid tumor such as melanoma, head and neck, liver or kidney cancer. The V and J genes are TRBV5-4 and TRBJ1-2; D gene uncertain. CDR3 DNA: TGTGCCAGCAGCCTGCGGGGAGCTAACTATGGCTACACCTTC. Translation: CASSLRGANYGYTF.